Described below is a single T cell receptor (beta chain) sequence and its context. This record comes from a study of cytomegalovirus exposure and HLA in healthy donors. TCRdb keeps only in-frame clones here, not all; method: immunoSEQ multiplex PCR. The sample contains more than 100,000 clones, roughly 90% of which appear only once. The germline V gene has CDR1 SGHTA and CDR2 FQGTGA. The V and J ends lost 1 base and 6 bases respectively, with 8 bases between them. CDR3 size: 13 residues. Sequenced material: PBMCs. The receptor was isolated from a woman aged 18-35 years in good health and CMV-seropositive. This chain links TRBV7-3 with TRBJ2-3; D is ambiguous. The DNA of the CDR3 is TGTGCCAGCAGCTTAAAGACTGCGGATACGCAGTATTTT. It yields the protein CASSLKTADTQYF.